These 13 T cell receptor beta chains share one sample of origin, sequenced in a study of T cell clonality in common variable immunodeficiency. Sequencing was performed with immunoSEQ multiplex PCR; in TCRdb, only in-frame clones are kept and a portion is missing. The sample presents roughly 57,000 clones, none singletons. Sequences were obtained from peripheral blood mononuclear cells. Receptors originate from a person aged 18 to 70 in good health.

This clone was seen at least ten times. A read error may produce the germline difference seen at one junction end. The read is 3 residues too short to cover the CDR3 end, so that end is filled in from the germline J gene. V gene TRBV7-9 combines with J gene TRBJ1-3; possibly TRBD1 for D (6 bases). CDR3 length: 15 residues. CDR1 is SEHNR, CDR2 FQNEAQ, per germline (reference sequence). The CDR3 DNA, read in part, is TGTGCCAGCAGCTCCTCTACAGGGTCTGAAAACACC. It encodes CASSSSTGSENT. The full CDR3 is CASSSSTGSENTIYF.

This clone was seen at least ten times. The read terminates 3 residues ahead of where the CDR3 ends, so the germline J gene completes it. The chain has TRBV7-3 and TRBJ1-5, with TRBD1 identical over 11 bases. The trim removed 11 bases at V and 7 bases at J, leaving 10 bases unmatched. Germline V gene lookup returns CDR1 SGHTA and CDR2 FQGTGA. The CDR3 sequence is 14 residues long. CDR3 region: CAEVGTGGSQPQHF. Incomplete CDR3 DNA: TGTGCCGAGGTGGGGACAGGGGGATCACAGCCC.

This clone was detected many times. Sequencing ends 3 residues short of the CDR3 end; the germline J gene provides the rest. The chain has TRBV6-2 or TRBV6-3 and TRBJ1-1; 9 nucleotides agree with TRBD1. With V trimmed by 8 bases and J by 3 bases, 7 bases remained unmatched. CDR3 length equals 14 residues. Per germline, CDR1 MNHEY and CDR2 SVGEGT. CDR3: CASLDRGGHTEAFF. CDR3 DNA, as far as it was read: TGTGCCAGCCTGGACAGGGGTGGTCACACTGAA.

The sample holds many counts of this clone. The read stops 3 residues short of the end of the CDR3; the missing end is completed from the germline J gene. The V gene is TRBV6-1, the J gene TRBJ2-1, with D possibly being TRBD2 (6 bases). The germline V gene encodes CDR1 MNHNS and CDR2 SASEGT. The CDR3 is made up of 14 amino acids. Trimming shortened V by 1 base and J by 9 bases, and 13 bases separated the two germline ends. The covered CDR3 bases are TGTGCCAGCAGTGAAGGCGGGGAGGTTACTGAG. Protein sequence: CASSEGGEVTE. The entire CDR3 sequence reads CASSEGGEVTEQFF.

This clone was found many times. The read falls 3 residues short of the CDR3 end, and the missing part is taken from the germline J gene. The chain couples TRBV12-3 or TRBV12-4 to TRBJ2-3, with TRBD1 matching over 7 bases. Unmatched junction bases numbered 10, after V lost 2 bases and J lost 2 bases. The length of the CDR3 is 17 residues. The covered CDR3 bases are TGTGCCAGCAGTTTATCTTCGAACAGGGGCGTCACAGATACG. Encoded protein: CASSLSSNRGVTDT. The complete CDR3 reads CASSLSSNRGVTDTQYF.

This clone was seen ten or more times. The observed sequence ends 3 residues before the CDR3 terminus, with the missing tail filled in from the germline J gene. This chain uses TRBV7-9 with TRBJ2-5; 7 bases fit TRBD2. The CDR3 is 14 residues long. With V trimmed by 5 bases and J by 1 base, 4 bases remained unmatched. Germline V gene data show CDR1 as SEHNR and CDR2 as FQNEAQ (reference sequence). The part of the CDR3 DNA that was read is TGTGCCAGCAGCCGCGGGGGTAGCCAAGAGACC. Translation gives CASSRGGSQET. The whole CDR3 sequence is CASSRGGSQETQYF.

The table lists this clone with many counts. Read sequence stops 3 residues before the CDR3 end, and the germline J gene provides the missing end. The chain couples TRBV7-2 to TRBJ1-5; 9 nucleotides match TRBD1. In germline, CDR1 is SGHTA, CDR2 FQGNSA. V gave up 3 bases and J gave up 7 bases; unmatched junction bases: 7. The CDR3 consists of 15 residues. The covered CDR3 bases are TGTGCCAGCAGCTTTGTACAGGGGGCAGGACAGCCC. It encodes CASSFVQGAGQP. The CDR3 as a whole reads CASSFVQGAGQPQHF. The entire variable domain, with the rest obtained from reference TRBV7-2 and TRBJ1-5, is as follows: GAGVSQSPSNKVTEKGKDVELRCDPISGHTALYWYRQSLGQGLEFLIYFQGNSAPDKSGLPSDRFSAERTGGSVSTLTIQRTQQEDSAVYLCASSFVQGAGQPQHFGDGTRLSIL.

This clone was picked up many times. With the read ending 3 residues before the CDR3 end, the germline J gene is used to fill in that end. The rearrangement joins TRBV5-1 to TRBJ2-1; 8 nucleotides line up with TRBD1. Trimming at V came to 4 bases and at J to 5 bases, leaving 5 bases not matched to a gene. CDR3 size: 14 residues. CDR1 SGHRS and CDR2 YFSETQ come from the germline V gene. The sequenced part of the CDR3 DNA is TGCGCCAGCAGCACGACAGGGGACCACAATGAG. Its protein is CASSTTGDHNE. The CDR3 reads in full as CASSTTGDHNEQFF.

This clone occurred many times. Coverage ceases 3 residues before the CDR3 finishes, and the germline J gene fills in the end. The chain couples TRBV7-2 to TRBJ1-2; 8 nucleotides match TRBD1. Germline-derived CDR1 and CDR2 are SGHTA and FQGNSA. The CDR3 has 15 residues. The trim removed 5 bases at V and 2 bases at J, leaving 7 bases unmatched. The sequenced CDR3 bases are TGTGCCAGCAGCGCCGCCAGGGGGCTCAACTATGGC. The encoded protein is CASSAARGLNYG. The full CDR3 sequence reads CASSAARGLNYGYTF.

The table lists this clone with many counts. The missing CDR3 end, 3 residues past where the read stops, is filled in from the germline J gene. The chain links TRBV5-6 to TRBJ2-1; D gene uncertain. The CDR3 sequence is 13 residues long. CDR1 SGHDT and CDR2 YYEEEE come from the germline V gene. The germline V and J ends were trimmed by 4 bases and 8 bases, with 13 bases remaining between them. CDR3 region: CASSPGRKYEQFF. The sequenced CDR3 bases are TGTGCCAGCAGCCCCGGTCGTAAGTATGAG.

Turning to this clone: The read ends 3 residues shy of where the CDR3 ends; the end is completed using the germline J gene. The rearrangement joins TRBV6-4 to TRBJ1-1; TRBD1 agrees at 7 bases. There are 13 residues in the CDR3. Unmatched junction bases numbered 4, after V lost 6 bases and J lost 3 bases. The germline V gene encodes CDR1 MRHNA and CDR2 SNTAGT. The CDR3 loop is CASSLDRDTEAFF. CDR3 DNA, as far as it was read: TGTGCCAGCAGCCTCGACAGGGACACTGAA.

This clone was seen repeatedly, ten times or more. The sequence runs out 3 residues before the end of the CDR3; the remainder is reconstructed from the germline J gene. This sequence joins TRBV7-2 and TRBJ1-2; weak D call: TRBD1 (5 bases). The V end lost 2 bases, the J end lost 0 bases, and 10 bases lay between the germline ends. The CDR3 spans 15 residues. CDR1 is SGHTA, CDR2 FQGNSA, per germline. This CDR3 is CASSLRGDANYGYTF. CDR3 bases read: TGTGCCAGCAGCTTAAGAGGGGATGCTAACTATGGC.

This clone was found many times. The read ends 3 residues early relative to the CDR3; the germline J gene fills the gap. The chain links TRBV19 to TRBJ2-1, with 7 positions matching TRBD2. The CDR3 loop spans 14 amino acids. V lost 7 bases, J lost 7 bases, and 10 bases stayed unmatched. CDR1 and CDR2 (germline): LNHDA, SQIVND (reference sequence). The CDR3 here is CASNLAGVGNEQFF. The sequenced part of the CDR3 DNA is TGTGCCAGTAACCTTGCGGGAGTGGGGAATGAG.